This T cell receptor (beta chain) was profiled in a study of cytomegalovirus exposure and HLA in healthy donors. Study-level points and caveats: The authors later linked a missense DCLRE1C variant to TCR beta V- and J-gene trimming. In a later analysis, donors in an Asian-associated ancestry cluster reportedly had fewer N-insertions in productive TCRs than the cohort mean.

Trimming pared 3 bases from V and 10 bases from J, leaving 11 bases between. The CDR3 runs to 13 residues. Per the germline V gene, CDR1 is SGDLS and CDR2 is YYNGEE. For this clone: The antigen is undetermined.

In the PCR, 60 Vbeta and 13 Jbeta primers were used. The repertoire was sequenced with immunoSEQ multiplex PCR; TCRdb's copy has only in-frame clones and lacks some. The table lists approximately 130,000 clones, about 69% of them singletons. Sequenced: PBMCs. The receptor was derived from a man between 25 and 39 years old in good health and CMV-seronegative. The chain joins TRBV9 to TRBJ1-6; the D is unclear. CDR3 nucleotide sequence: TGTGCCAGCAGCGGAACCGACGGGTCACCCCTCCACTTT. Residues: CASSGTDGSPLHF.